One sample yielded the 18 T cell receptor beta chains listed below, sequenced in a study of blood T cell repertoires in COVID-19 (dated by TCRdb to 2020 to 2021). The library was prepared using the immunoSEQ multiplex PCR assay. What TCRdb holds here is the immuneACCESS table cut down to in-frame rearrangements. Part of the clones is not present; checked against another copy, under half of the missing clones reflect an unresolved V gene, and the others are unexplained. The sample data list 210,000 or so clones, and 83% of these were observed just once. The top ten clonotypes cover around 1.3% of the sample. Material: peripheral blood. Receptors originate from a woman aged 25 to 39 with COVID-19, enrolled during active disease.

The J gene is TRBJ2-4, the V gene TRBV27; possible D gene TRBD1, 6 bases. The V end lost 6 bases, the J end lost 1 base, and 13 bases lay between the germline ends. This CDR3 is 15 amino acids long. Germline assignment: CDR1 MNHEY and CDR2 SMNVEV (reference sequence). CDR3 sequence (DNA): TGTGCCAGCAGATCACTTACAGGGGCCAAAAACATTCAGTACTTC. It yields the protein CASRSLTGAKNIQYF.

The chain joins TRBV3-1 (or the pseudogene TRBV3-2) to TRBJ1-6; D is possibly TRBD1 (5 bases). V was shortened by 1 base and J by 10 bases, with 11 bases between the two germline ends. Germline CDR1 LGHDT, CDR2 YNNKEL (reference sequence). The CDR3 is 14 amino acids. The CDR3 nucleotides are TGTGCCAGCAGCCAAGTTTTTCAGGGATCACCCCTCCACTTT. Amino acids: CASSQVFQGSPLHF.

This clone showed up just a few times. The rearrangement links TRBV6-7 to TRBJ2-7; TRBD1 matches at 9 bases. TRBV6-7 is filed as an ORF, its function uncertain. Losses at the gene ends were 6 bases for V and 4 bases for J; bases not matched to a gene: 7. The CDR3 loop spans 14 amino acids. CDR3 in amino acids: CASRQGATLYEQYF. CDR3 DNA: TGTGCCAGCAGACAGGGGGCAACCCTTTACGAGCAGTACTTC.

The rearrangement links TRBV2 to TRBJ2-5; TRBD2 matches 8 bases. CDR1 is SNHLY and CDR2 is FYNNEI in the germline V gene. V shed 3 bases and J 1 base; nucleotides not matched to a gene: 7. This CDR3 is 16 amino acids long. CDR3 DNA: TGTGCCAGCAGTGATCCTCGGGAGGGATTCCAAGAGACCCAGTACTTC. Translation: CASSDPREGFQETQYF.

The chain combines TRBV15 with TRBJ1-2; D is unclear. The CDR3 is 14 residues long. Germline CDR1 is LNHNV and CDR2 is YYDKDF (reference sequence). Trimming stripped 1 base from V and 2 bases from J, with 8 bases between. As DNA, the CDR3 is TGTGCCACCAGCAGAGGTGAGCTAAACTATGGCTACACCTTC. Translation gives CATSRGELNYGYTF.

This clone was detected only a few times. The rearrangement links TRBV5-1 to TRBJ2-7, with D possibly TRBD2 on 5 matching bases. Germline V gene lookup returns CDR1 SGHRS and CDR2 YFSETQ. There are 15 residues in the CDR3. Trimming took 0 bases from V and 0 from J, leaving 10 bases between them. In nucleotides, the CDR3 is TGCGCCAGCAGCTTGGAAACGGGAAACTCCTACGAGCAGTACTTC. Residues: CASSLETGNSYEQYF. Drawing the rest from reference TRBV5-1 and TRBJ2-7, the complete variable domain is KAGVTQTPRYLIKTRGQQVTLSCSPISGHRSVSWYQQTPGQGLQFLFEYFSETQRNKGNFPGRFSGRQFSNSRSEMNVSTLELGDSALYLCASSLETGNSYEQYFGPGTRLTVT.

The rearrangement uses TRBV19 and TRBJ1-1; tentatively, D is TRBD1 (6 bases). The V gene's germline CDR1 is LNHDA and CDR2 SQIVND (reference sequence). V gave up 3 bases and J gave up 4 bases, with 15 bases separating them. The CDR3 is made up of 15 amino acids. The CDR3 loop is CASSIRDRSSTEAFF. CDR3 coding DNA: TGTGCCAGTAGTATTCGCGACAGGAGCTCCACTGAAGCTTTCTTT.

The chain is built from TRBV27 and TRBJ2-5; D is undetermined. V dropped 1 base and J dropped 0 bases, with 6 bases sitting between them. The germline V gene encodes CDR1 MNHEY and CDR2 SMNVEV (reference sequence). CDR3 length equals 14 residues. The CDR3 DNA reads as TGTGCCAGCAGTTTATACAGAAACCAAGAGACCCAGTACTTC. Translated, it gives CASSLYRNQETQYF.

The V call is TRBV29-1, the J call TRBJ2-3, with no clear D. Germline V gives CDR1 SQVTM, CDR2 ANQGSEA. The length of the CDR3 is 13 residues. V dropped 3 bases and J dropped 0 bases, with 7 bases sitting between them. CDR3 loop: CSVEAGSTDTQYF. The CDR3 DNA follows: TGCAGCGTTGAGGCAGGAAGCACAGATACGCAGTATTTT.

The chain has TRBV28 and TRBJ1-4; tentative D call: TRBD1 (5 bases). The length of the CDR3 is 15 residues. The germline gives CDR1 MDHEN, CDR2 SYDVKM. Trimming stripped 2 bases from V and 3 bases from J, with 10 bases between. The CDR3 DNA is TGTGCCAGCAGTTTACGGGGGGGATCTAATGAAAAACTGTTTTTT. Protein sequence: CASSLRGGSNEKLFF.

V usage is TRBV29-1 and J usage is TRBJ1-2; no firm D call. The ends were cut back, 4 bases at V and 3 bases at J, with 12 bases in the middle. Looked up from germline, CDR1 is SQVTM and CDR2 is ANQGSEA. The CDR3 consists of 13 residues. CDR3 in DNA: TGCAGCGTTGGTCACAAACGGGACTATGGCTACACCTTC. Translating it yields CSVGHKRDYGYTF. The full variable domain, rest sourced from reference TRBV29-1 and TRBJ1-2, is SAVISQKPSRDICQRGTSLTIQCQVDSQVTMMFWYRQQPGQSLTLIATANQGSEATYESGFVIDKFPISRPNLTFSTLTVSNMSPEDSSIYLCSVGHKRDYGYTFGSGTRLTVV.

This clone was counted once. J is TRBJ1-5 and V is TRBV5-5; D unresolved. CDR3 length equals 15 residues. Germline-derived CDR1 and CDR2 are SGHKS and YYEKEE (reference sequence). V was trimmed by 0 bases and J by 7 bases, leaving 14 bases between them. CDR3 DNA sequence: TGTGCCAGCAGCTTGGTACCCCAGCTGGGCCAGCCCCAGCATTTT. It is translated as CASSLVPQLGQPQHF.

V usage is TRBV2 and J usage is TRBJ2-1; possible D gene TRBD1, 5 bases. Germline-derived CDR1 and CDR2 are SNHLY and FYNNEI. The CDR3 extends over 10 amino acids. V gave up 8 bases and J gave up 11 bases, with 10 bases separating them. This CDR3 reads CASETVKQFF. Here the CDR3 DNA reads TGTGCCAGCGAGACAGTCAAGCAGTTCTTC.

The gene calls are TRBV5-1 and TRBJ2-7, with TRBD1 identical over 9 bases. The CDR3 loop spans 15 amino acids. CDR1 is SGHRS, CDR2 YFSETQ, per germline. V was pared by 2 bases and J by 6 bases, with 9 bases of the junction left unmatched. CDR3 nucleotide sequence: TGCGCCAGCAGCTTTCTACAGGGGGCGAACGGCGAGCAGTACTTC. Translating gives CASSFLQGANGEQYF. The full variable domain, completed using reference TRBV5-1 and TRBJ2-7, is KAGVTQTPRYLIKTRGQQVTLSCSPISGHRSVSWYQQTPGQGLQFLFEYFSETQRNKGNFPGRFSGRQFSNSRSEMNVSTLELGDSALYLCASSFLQGANGEQYFGPGTRLTVT.

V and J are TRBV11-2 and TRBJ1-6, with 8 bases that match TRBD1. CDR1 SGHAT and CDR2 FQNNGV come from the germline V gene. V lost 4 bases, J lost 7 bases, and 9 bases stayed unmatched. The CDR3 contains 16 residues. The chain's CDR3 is CASSSTMTGENSPLHF. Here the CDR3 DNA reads TGTGCCAGCAGCTCCACGATGACAGGGGAAAATTCACCCCTCCACTTT.

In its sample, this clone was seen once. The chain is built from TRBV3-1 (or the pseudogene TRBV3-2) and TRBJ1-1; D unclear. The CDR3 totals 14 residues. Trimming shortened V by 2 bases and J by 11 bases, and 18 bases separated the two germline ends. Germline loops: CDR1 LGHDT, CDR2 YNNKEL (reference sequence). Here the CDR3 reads CASSQSELVSGAFF. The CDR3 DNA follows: TGTGCCAGCAGCCAATCGGAGTTAGTAAGTGGGGCTTTCTTT.

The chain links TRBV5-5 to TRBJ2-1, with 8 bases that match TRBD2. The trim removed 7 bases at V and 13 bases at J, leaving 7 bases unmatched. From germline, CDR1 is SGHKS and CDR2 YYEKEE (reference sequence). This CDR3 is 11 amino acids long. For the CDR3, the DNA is TGTGCCAGCCTTTCCGGGACTAGTCAGTTCTTC. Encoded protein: CASLSGTSQFF. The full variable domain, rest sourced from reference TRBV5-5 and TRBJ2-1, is DAGVTQSPTHLIKTRGQQVTLRCSPISGHKSVSWYQQVLGQGPQFIFQYYEKEERGRGNFPDRFSARQFPNYSSELNVNALLLGDSALYLCASLSGTSQFFGPGTRLTVL.

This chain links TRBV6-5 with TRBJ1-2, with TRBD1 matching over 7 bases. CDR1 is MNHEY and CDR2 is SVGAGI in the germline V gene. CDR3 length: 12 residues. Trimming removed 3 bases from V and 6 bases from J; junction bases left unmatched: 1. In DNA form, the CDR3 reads TGTGCCAGCAGTTATACAGGGGATGGCTACACCTTC. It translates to CASSYTGDGYTF.